This T cell receptor beta chain was identified during a study of regulatory T cells in long-lasting Graves disease. Across the study: Patients with new Graves' disease had used antithyroid drugs below 3 months.

Study-wide findings and caveats: Newly diagnosed Graves' patients had higher TCR diversity than persistent ones.

Described time point: newly diagnosed GD, antithyroid drugs for less than 3 months. The TCR library was made from RNA extracted from PBMCs. Remarks on this clonotype: Its antigen remains unidentified.

Investigators prepared the TCR beta libraries by applying iRepertoire HTBI primers and Arm-PCR of CDR3 regions. Via MiXCR, TCRdb re-called the multiplex PCR reads, giving one row per CDR3 protein. The table includes more than 400,000 distinct CDR3 sequences, under 20% detected once. Trimming removed 5 bases from V and 7 bases from J; junction bases left unmatched: 6. Germline loops: CDR1 DFQATT, CDR2 SNEGSKA (reference sequence). This CDR3 region has 13 residues. These data also featured in a second study, about T cells in Graves' hyperthyroidism and ophthalmopathy.

The starting material was peripheral blood mononuclear cells (PBMCs), obtained at new diagnosis, from a patient treated with antithyroid drugs. The clonotype originates from a middle-aged man with Graves disease. The J gene is TRBJ2-5, the V gene TRBV20-1, with 11 bases fitting TRBD2. DNA for the CDR3: TGCAGTGCTCCTAGCGGGAGGAAGGGGACCCAGTACTTC. The encoded protein is CSAPSGRKGTQYF.